A selection of T cell receptor beta chains follows, all from one sample in a study of regulatory T cells in long-lasting Graves disease. TCRdb reprocessed the multiplex PCR reads via MiXCR and lists one record per CDR3 protein. The table shows about 400,000 distinct CDR3 sequences, with less than 25% occurring only once. The source material was peripheral blood mononuclear cells (PBMCs), sampled when the disease was refractory, from a patient treated with antithyroid drugs. The origin of the receptors is a female donor with Graves disease. The CDR3 runs from the conserved cysteine through the conserved F or W. A D gene is named only where the DNA matches it firmly. Only some rows state a clone size, as once, few, many or a class for expanded clones.

TRBJ2-7,once,NA,TRBV20-1,CSANRVNEQYF,TGCAGTGCTAACAGGGTGAACGAGCAGTACTTC
TRBJ2-7,many,NA,TRBV28,CASTWGRLVSEQYF,TGTGCCAGCACCTGGGGGCGTTTGGTCTCCGAGCAGTACTTC
TRBJ2-5,NA,TRBD2,TRBV28,CASSYSLAESTQETQYF,TGTGCCAGCAGTTACTCTCTAGCGGAGTCAACCCAAGAGACCCAGTACTTC
TRBJ2-7,NA,TRBD1,TRBV27,CASSLVQGTYEQYF,TGTGCCAGCAGTTTAGTACAGGGGACCTACGAGCAGTACTTC
TRBJ1-1,NA,NA,TRBV7-6,CASSLASLNTEAFF,TGTGCCAGCAGCTTGGCCTCCTTAAACACTGAAGCTTTCTTT
TRBJ1-4,many,TRBD1,TRBV18,CASSPMDRSKLFF,TGTGCCAGCTCACCCATGGACAGGTCAAAACTGTTTTTT
TRBJ2-3,NA,NA,TRBV6-1,CASTPRAASTDTQYF,TGTGCCAGCACCCCACGGGCGGCTAGCACAGATACGCAGTATTTT
TRBJ2-5,many,TRBD1,TRBV30,CAWRGQGGQETQYF,TGTGCCTGGAGGGGACAGGGGGGACAAGAGACCCAGTACTTC
TRBJ1-2,NA,NA,TRBV27,CASSLSLSRDYGYTF,TGTGCCAGCAGTTTGAGCCTATCAAGGGACTATGGCTACACCTTC
TRBJ2-2,few,NA,TRBV7-2,CASSPAWTNTGELFF,TGTGCCAGCAGCCCAGCGTGGACGAACACCGGGGAGCTGTTTTTT
TRBJ1-1,NA,TRBD1,TRBV13,CASSPWDSRNTEAFF,TGTGCCAGCAGCCCTTGGGACAGTCGGAACACTGAAGCTTTCTTT
TRBJ1-2,NA,NA,TRBV5-5,CASSLDIQAYGYTF,TGTGCCAGCAGCTTGGACATCCAGGCCTATGGCTACACCTTC
TRBJ2-2,NA,TRBD2,TRBV19,CASRRGLIGELFF,TGTGCCAGTAGGCGGGGACTAATCGGGGAGCTGTTTTTT
TRBJ2-4,NA,NA,TRBV7-9,CASSFVDNIQYF,TGTGCCAGCAGCTTTGTCGATAACATTCAGTACTTC
TRBJ2-2,few,TRBD1,TRBV7-2,CASSPRMSRGLTGELFF,TGTGCCAGCAGCCCTCGGATGAGCAGGGGGCTGACCGGGGAGCTGTTTTTT
TRBJ2-7,NA,NA,TRBV5-1,CASSFLGPVAGGEQYF,TGCGCCAGCAGCTTCCTCGGTCCTGTCGCCGGAGGCGAGCAGTACTTC
TRBJ1-2,many,NA,TRBV2,CASSARITGPQANYGYTF,TGTGCCAGCAGTGCAAGAATTACCGGCCCGCAAGCTAACTATGGCTACACCTTC
TRBJ2-1,NA,TRBD1,TRBV28,CASGRDRGLNEQFF,TGTGCCAGCGGCCGGGACAGGGGGCTCAATGAGCAGTTCTTC
TRBJ1-2,few,TRBD1,TRBV4-1,CASSQVLLPGGQGKGYTF,TGCGCCAGCAGCCAAGTGTTGCTACCCGGGGGACAGGGGAAAGGCTACACCTTC
TRBJ2-6,NA,NA,TRBV7-2,CASSSYTGPKSGANVLTF,TGTGCCAGCAGCTCGTACACAGGGCCCAAATCTGGGGCCAACGTCCTGACTTTC
TRBJ1-1,many,TRBD1,TRBV18,CASSRDRGSEAFF,TGTGCCAGCAGTAGGGACAGGGGATCTGAAGCTTTCTTT
TRBJ1-2,many,TRBD1,TRBV12-3/TRBV12-4,CASRGDRKSNYGYTF,TGTGCCAGCAGGGGGGACAGGAAATCAAACTATGGCTACACCTTC
TRBJ2-2,few,TRBD2,TRBV10-3,CAITGLAGGELFF,TGTGCCATCACAGGACTAGCGGGCGGGGAGCTGTTTTTT
TRBJ1-2,NA,NA,TRBV29-1,CSDLEGFDGYTF,TGCAGCGACCTGGAAGGGTTCGATGGCTACACCTTC
TRBJ1-6,many,NA,TRBV12-3/TRBV12-4,CASSGGSYNSPLHF,TGTGCCAGCAGTGGTGGCTCCTATAATTCACCCCTCCACTTT
TRBJ2-7,NA,NA,TRBV10-1,CASSDSQLSYEQYF,TGCGCCAGCAGTGATAGCCAGCTTTCCTACGAGCAGTACTTC
TRBJ2-5,many,TRBD2,TRBV28,CASSKLSSGRAVETQYF,TGTGCCAGCAGCAAACTCTCTAGCGGGAGGGCAGTGGAGACCCAGTACTTC
TRBJ2-2,NA,TRBD2,TRBV7-3,CASSLPAGGGELFF,TGTGCCAGCAGCTTACCCGCGGGAGGCGGGGAGCTGTTTTTT
TRBJ2-7,many,TRBD2,TRBV11-2,CASSLEAGGSYEQYF,TGTGCCAGCAGCTTAGAAGCGGGAGGGTCCTACGAGCAGTACTTC
TRBJ2-7,many,NA,TRBV7-9,CASSSGQRKPYEQYF,TGTGCCAGCAGCTCCGGCCAGCGGAAGCCCTACGAGCAGTACTTC
TRBJ1-1,NA,TRBD1,TRBV27,CASRHTGAVEAFF,TGTGCCAGCAGACACACAGGGGCGGTTGAAGCTTTCTTT
TRBJ2-7,many,TRBD1,TRBV11-3,CASSVGTGGEQYF,TGTGCCAGCAGCGTAGGGACAGGGGGCGAGCAGTACTTC
TRBJ1-6,NA,NA,TRBV7-2,CASSLVGESSYNSPLHF,TGTGCCAGCAGCTTAGTAGGGGAGAGCTCCTATAATTCACCCCTCCACTTT
TRBJ2-7,many,NA,TRBV20-1,CSARGRNYEQYF,TGCAGTGCGAGAGGCAGGAACTACGAGCAGTACTTC
TRBJ2-5,NA,NA,TRBV18,CASQGQNQETQYF,TGTGCCAGCCAAGGACAGAACCAAGAGACCCAGTACTTC
TRBJ2-5,few,NA,TRBV7-9,CASSPGALGGATMKTQYF,TGTGCCAGCAGCCCTGGGGCACTTGGGGGGGCGACTATGAAGACCCAGTACTTC
TRBJ2-2,NA,NA,TRBV20-1,CSARVLGPNTGELFF,TGCAGTGCTAGGGTACTGGGACCAAACACCGGGGAGCTGTTTTTT
TRBJ2-5,many,NA,TRBV20-1,CSAPTGQTQYF,TGCAGTGCCCCGACAGGTCAGACCCAGTACTTC
TRBJ1-1,many,NA,TRBV30,CAWRLHKNTEAFF,TGTGCCTGGAGATTACATAAAAACACTGAAGCTTTCTTT
TRBJ2-7,NA,TRBD2,TRBV28,CASSLPQREFGYERYF,TGTGCCAGCAGTTTACCCCAGCGGGAGTTTGGGTACGAGCGGTACTTC
TRBJ1-1,few,TRBD1,TRBV28,CASSIQGFTEAFF,TGTGCCAGCAGCATACAGGGGTTCACTGAAGCTTTCTTT
TRBJ2-5,many,NA,TRBV20-1,CSAPTSRVQETQYF,TGCAGTGCACCTACTTCTAGGGTACAAGAGACCCAGTACTTC
TRBJ2-2,few,TRBD2,TRBV6-5,CASSYTGLAVLRGTGELFF,TGTGCCAGCAGTTACACCGGACTAGCGGTCTTGAGGGGCACCGGGGAGCTGTTTTTT
TRBJ1-6,many,NA,TRBV18,CASSPGTAGYNSPLHF,TGTGCCAGCTCACCGGGGACCGCGGGGTATAATTCACCCCTCCACTTT